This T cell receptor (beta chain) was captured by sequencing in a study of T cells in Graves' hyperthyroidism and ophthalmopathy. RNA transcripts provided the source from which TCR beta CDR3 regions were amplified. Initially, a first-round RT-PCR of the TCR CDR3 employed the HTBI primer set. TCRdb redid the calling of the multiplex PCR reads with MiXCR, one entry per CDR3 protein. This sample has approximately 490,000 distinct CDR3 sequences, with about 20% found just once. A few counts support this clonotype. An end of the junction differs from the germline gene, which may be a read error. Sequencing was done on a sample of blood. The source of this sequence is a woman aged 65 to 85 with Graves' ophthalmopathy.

The CDR3 region has the DNA TGCAGCGTCGAAGGACAGGGTTTGAGCTCCTACGAGCAGTACTTC. Protein sequence: CSVEGQGLSSYEQYF. This sequence joins TRBV29-1 and TRBJ2-7; 8 nucleotides agree with TRBD1. CDR1 and CDR2 from the germline V gene are SQVTM and ANQGSEA. The CDR3 length is 15 residues.